This TCR beta chain emerged from a study of response to subunit inactivated influenza vaccine. Overall study results and limits: The authors suggested that few new T cells are recruited per seasonal influenza vaccination.

MiXCR, run by TCRdb on the RT-PCR reads, gives a single entry per CDR3 protein. The sample lists about 160,000 distinct CDR3 sequences; around 11% were seen once. This CDR3 is built from 16 residues. V dropped 5 bases and J dropped 1 base, with 17 bases sitting between them. The germline gives CDR1 MDHEN, CDR2 SYDVKM. This clonotype has more than one count but fewer than ten. What it binds is unknown. Source: CD8+ T cells sorted from PBMCs, taken around 25 months after vaccination. The chain has TRBV28 and TRBJ2-5, with D possibly TRBD1 on 6 matching bases. This TCR was sampled from a man between 45 and 75 years old who received an inactivated influenza vaccine. In DNA form, the CDR3 reads TGTGCCAGCAGTCCCCCCGGGACATCTCTCCAAGAGACCCAGTACTTC. It yields the protein CASSPPGTSLQETQYF. Together with reference TRBV28 and TRBJ2-5, the CDR3 gives the full variable domain: DVKVTQSSRYLVKRTGEKVFLECVQDMDHENMFWYRQDPGLGLRLIYFSYDVKMKEKGDIPEGYSVSREKKERFSLILESASTNQTSMYLCASSPPGTSLQETQYFGPGTRLLVL.